A selection of T cell receptor beta chains follows, all from one sample in a study of breast tumors, draining lymph nodes, adjacent tissues. TCRdb fed the multiplex PCR reads into MiXCR, producing one record per CDR3 protein. The sample has fewer than 140,000 distinct CDR3 sequences, less than 40% seen once. The sequencing sample was made of axillary lymph node tissue. These receptors originate from a female donor with breast cancer. Some clones in this sample may be carry-over from other donors' samples. Both conserved end residues are part of each CDR3. Fields, in order: clone size, D gene, V gene, J gene, CDR3 DNA, CDR3 protein. The D gene is left open where the match is weak. Clone size is not always given. Where it is, it says once, few, many or a class for expanded clones.

size: many
D: .
V: TRBV4-2
J: TRBJ2-5
DNA: TGTGCCAGCAGCCAAGGGGGTGGCGTCCAAGAGACCCAGTACTTC
CDR3: CASSQGGGVQETQYF

size: many
D: TRBD1
V: TRBV3-1
J: TRBJ1-5
DNA: TGTGCCAGCAGCCAAGTCAGGGGGCTTCCCAATCAGCCCCAGCATTTT
CDR3: CASSQVRGLPNQPQHF

size: .
D: .
V: TRBV20-1
J: TRBJ1-1
DNA: TGCAGTGCTAATGAACGGGGAACTGAAGCTTTCTTT
CDR3: CSANERGTEAFF

size: many
D: TRBD2
V: TRBV6-6
J: TRBJ2-3
DNA: TGTGCCAGCAGTAACAGACTAGCGGGAGGGCGGACAGATACGCAGTATTTT
CDR3: CASSNRLAGGRTDTQYF

size: many
D: TRBD2
V: TRBV20-1
J: TRBJ2-7
DNA: TGCAGTGCCCCGGCTAGCGGGGGGGAACACTCCTACGAGCAGTACTTC
CDR3: CSAPASGGEHSYEQYF

size: many
D: .
V: TRBV4-3
J: TRBJ2-1
DNA: TGCGCCAGCAGCCAAGAGGGGGCCCTGGAGCAGTTCTTC
CDR3: CASSQEGALEQFF

size: .
D: .
V: TRBV19
J: TRBJ1-5
DNA: TGTGCCAGTAGTATATTACGCAATCAGCCCCAGCATTTT
CDR3: CASSILRNQPQHF

size: few
D: .
V: TRBV11-2
J: TRBJ1-1
DNA: TGTGCCAGCACCCGGTGGGGTGCTGAAGCTTTCTTT
CDR3: CASTRWGAEAFF

size: many
D: TRBD2
V: TRBV10-3
J: TRBJ2-3
DNA: TGTGCCATCAGTGAGTCACAATCCGGGACTAGCGTAGATACGCAGTATTTT
CDR3: CAISESQSGTSVDTQYF

size: many
D: .
V: TRBV20-1
J: TRBJ1-3
DNA: TGCAGTGCACCCTCTACCTCTGGAAACACCATATATTTT
CDR3: CSAPSTSGNTIYF

size: many
D: .
V: TRBV10-1
J: TRBJ1-6
DNA: TGCGCCAGCATCGAAGGGGGGTCCCTCCACTTT
CDR3: CASIEGGSLHF

size: many
D: .
V: TRBV30
J: TRBJ2-1
DNA: TGTGCCTGGAGTGTTAAACCCAACAATGAGCAGTTCTTC
CDR3: CAWSVKPNNEQFF

size: many
D: TRBD1
V: TRBV7-9
J: TRBJ1-2
DNA: TGTGCCAGCAACTGGGACAGCGCCCGGGATGGCTACACCTTC
CDR3: CASNWDSARDGYTF

size: many
D: TRBD1
V: TRBV27
J: TRBJ1-5
DNA: TGTGCCAGCAGTTTCGGTAAGGGGGCCAGCAATCAGCCCCAGCATTTT
CDR3: CASSFGKGASNQPQHF

size: many
D: .
V: TRBV7-3
J: TRBJ1-2
DNA: TGTGCCAGCAGCTTAGGGGGAAACTATGGCTACACCTTC
CDR3: CASSLGGNYGYTF

size: many
D: .
V: TRBV14
J: TRBJ1-6
DNA: TGTGCCAGCAGCCAAGAGGAGGCGGGATGGGATTCACCCCTCCACTTT
CDR3: CASSQEEAGWDSPLHF

size: many
D: TRBD2
V: TRBV30
J: TRBJ2-1
DNA: TGTGCCTGGAGTGTAAGTGGACTAGCGGCCAATGAGCAGTTCTTC
CDR3: CAWSVSGLAANEQFF

size: .
D: .
V: TRBV25-1
J: TRBJ1-5
DNA: TGTGCCAGCAGTTCCCACCTCATCTCTGTCCCCAATCAGCCCCAGCGTTTT
CDR3: CASSSHLISVPNQPQRF

size: many
D: TRBD1
V: TRBV29-1
J: TRBJ2-5
DNA: TGCAGCGTGCGAAGGACAGGGATAGGGGAGACCCAGTACTTC
CDR3: CSVRRTGIGETQYF

size: many
D: .
V: TRBV2
J: TRBJ1-4
DNA: TGTGCCAGCAGTGAAGCGATAAAACTGTTTTTT
CDR3: CASSEAIKLFF

size: many
D: TRBD2
V: TRBV6-1
J: TRBJ2-7
DNA: TGTGCCAGCAGTGAAGGAATCCTAGCGGGAGGCTACGAGCAGTACTTC
CDR3: CASSEGILAGGYEQYF

size: once
D: .
V: TRBV2
J: TRBJ1-5
DNA: TGTGCCAGCAGTGAAGTTGCGAAGTATCAGCCCCAGCATTTT
CDR3: CASSEVAKYQPQHF

size: many
D: TRBD2
V: TRBV11-2
J: TRBJ2-7
DNA: TGTGCCAGCAGCTCATACCGGGGGGAGGTGAAGGCCGAGCAGTACTTC
CDR3: CASSSYRGEVKAEQYF

size: many
D: .
V: TRBV7-6
J: TRBJ2-5
DNA: TGTGCCAGCAGCCCTCTAGGACTCCTCCAAGAGACCCAGTACTTC
CDR3: CASSPLGLLQETQYF

size: many
D: .
V: TRBV20-1
J: TRBJ2-5
DNA: TGCAGTGCTAGTCGGGGCACAGGTTTCCAAGAGACCCAGTACTTC
CDR3: CSASRGTGFQETQYF

size: once
D: .
V: TRBV6-4
J: TRBJ2-5
DNA: TGTGCCAGCAGCCCCTCCCCAGGGAGTTCGGAGACCCAGTACTTC
CDR3: CASSPSPGSSETQYF

size: .
D: TRBD2
V: TRBV2
J: TRBJ2-7
DNA: TGTGCCAGCAGTTGGACTAGCGGGAGGCCCTACGAGCAGTACTTC
CDR3: CASSWTSGRPYEQYF

size: many
D: .
V: TRBV5-1
J: TRBJ2-5
DNA: TGCGCCAGCAGGCCGGGAACCCAAGAGACCCAGTACTTC
CDR3: CASRPGTQETQYF

size: .
D: .
V: TRBV2
J: TRBJ2-1
DNA: TGTGCCAGCACACTCGACTACAATGAGCAGTTCTTC
CDR3: CASTLDYNEQFF

size: many
D: .
V: TRBV5-8
J: TRBJ1-4
DNA: TGTGCCAGCAGCTTGGAGCCGAGTAATGAAAAACTGTTTTTT
CDR3: CASSLEPSNEKLFF

size: many
D: TRBD1
V: TRBV19
J: TRBJ1-5
DNA: TGTGCCAGTAGGACAGGGGGCAATCAGCCCCAGCATTTT
CDR3: CASRTGGNQPQHF

size: many
D: .
V: TRBV11-2
J: TRBJ2-1
DNA: TGTGCCAGCAGCTTAGTCTCGCACAATGAGCAGTTCTTC
CDR3: CASSLVSHNEQFF

size: .
D: TRBD2
V: TRBV9
J: TRBJ2-3
DNA: TGTGCCAGCAGCGTAGCTAGCGGGGGGAGCACAGATACGCAGTATTTT
CDR3: CASSVASGGSTDTQYF

size: many
D: TRBD1
V: TRBV9
J: TRBJ1-2
DNA: TGTGCCAGCAGCTTATTTCCGGGACAGGCTAACTATGGCTACACCTTC
CDR3: CASSLFPGQANYGYTF

size: many
D: .
V: TRBV4-3
J: TRBJ2-2
DNA: TGCGCCAGCAGCCAAGAGTATTCAGACGCCGGGGAGCTGTTTTTT
CDR3: CASSQEYSDAGELFF

size: .
D: .
V: TRBV6-5
J: TRBJ1-5
DNA: TGCGCCAGCAGCCGAACAGGGCTAGTAAGACAGCCCCGGCATTTT
CDR3: CASSRTGLVRQPRHF

size: few
D: .
V: TRBV7-9
J: TRBJ1-1
DNA: TGTGCCAGCAGCGCTGGGGGTGTCATGAACACTGAAGCTTTCTTT
CDR3: CASSAGGVMNTEAFF

size: once
D: TRBD1
V: TRBV11-1
J: TRBJ1-6
DNA: TGTACCAGCAGCCAATACGACAGGGGCTCACCCCTCCACTTT
CDR3: CTSSQYDRGSPLHF

size: .
D: .
V: TRBV7-2
J: TRBJ2-3
DNA: TGTGTCAGCAGCTTAGGATCAACGCAGTATTTT
CDR3: CVSSLGSTQYF

size: many
D: .
V: TRBV3-1
J: TRBJ2-1
DNA: TGTGCCAGCAGCCAAATTAGTGGCTACACCAATGAGCAGTTCTTC
CDR3: CASSQISGYTNEQFF

size: many
D: .
V: TRBV27
J: TRBJ1-2
DNA: TGTGCCAGCAGTTTAGAGTCGCGTGGATCTTACTATGGCTACACCTTC
CDR3: CASSLESRGSYYGYTF

size: many
D: .
V: TRBV24-1
J: TRBJ2-7
DNA: TGTGCCACCAGTGATGGTAGATACGAGCAGTACTTC
CDR3: CATSDGRYEQYF

size: few
D: .
V: TRBV5-1
J: TRBJ1-1
DNA: TGCGCCAGCAGCTCGCCGGAATACACTGAAGCTTTCTTT
CDR3: CASSSPEYTEAFF

size: once
D: .
V: TRBV12-3/TRBV12-4
J: TRBJ2-7
DNA: TGTGCCAGCAGCTCCCCGGGACATTTCTCCTACGAGCGGTACTTC
CDR3: CASSSPGHFSYERYF

size: many
D: TRBD2
V: TRBV20-1
J: TRBJ2-4
DNA: TGCAGTGCTAGAAGGAGCGGGGGGGCCAAAAACATTCAGTACTTC
CDR3: CSARRSGGAKNIQYF

size: many
D: .
V: TRBV5-1
J: TRBJ1-3
DNA: TGCGCCAGCAGAGACGCGAGCTCTGGAAACACCATATATTTT
CDR3: CASRDASSGNTIYF